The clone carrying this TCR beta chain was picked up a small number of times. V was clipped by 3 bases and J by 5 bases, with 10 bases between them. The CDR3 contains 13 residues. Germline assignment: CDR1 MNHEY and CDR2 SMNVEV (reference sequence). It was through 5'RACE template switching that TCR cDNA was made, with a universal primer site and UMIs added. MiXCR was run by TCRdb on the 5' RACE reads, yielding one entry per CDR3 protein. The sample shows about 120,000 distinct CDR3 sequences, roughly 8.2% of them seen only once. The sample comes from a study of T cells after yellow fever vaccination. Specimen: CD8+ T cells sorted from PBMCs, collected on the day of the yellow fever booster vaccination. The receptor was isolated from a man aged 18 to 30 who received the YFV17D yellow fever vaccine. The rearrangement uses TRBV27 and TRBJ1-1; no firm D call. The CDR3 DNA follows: TGTGCCAGCAGTTTTGGGGTTGGGACTGAAGCTTTCTTT. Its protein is CASSFGVGTEAFF.